These 8 T cell receptor beta chains were all obtained from the same sample, sequenced in a study of cytomegalovirus exposure and HLA in healthy donors. The PCR used 60 Vbeta and 13 Jbeta primers. Using immunoSEQ multiplex PCR, the repertoire was profiled, and TCRdb retains in-frame clones only, with some absent. The table has about 190,000 clones, approximately 81% seen once; the top ten hold 2.4%. Sequencing was performed on PBMCs. These receptors were obtained from a male donor in good health and CMV-seronegative.

The rearrangement links TRBV25-1 to TRBJ2-1; possibly TRBD2 for D (5 bases). Trimming took 3 bases from V and 6 from J, leaving 18 bases between them. The CDR3 spans 16 residues. Germline loops: CDR1 MGHDK, CDR2 SYGVNS. In DNA, the CDR3 is TGTGCCAGCAGTGATAGGTGGGAGTTGGAGGTCAATGAGCAGTTCTTC. This encodes CASSDRWELEVNEQFF.

CDR3 DNA: TGTGCCAGCAGCTTCGTGGGCAACACCGGGGAGCTGTTTTTT. It specifies CASSFVGNTGELFF. This chain uses TRBV5-8 with TRBJ2-2, with D hard to call. CDR1 and CDR2 from the germline V gene are SGHTS and YDEGEE. The CDR3 runs to 14 residues. V was clipped by 2 bases and J by 2 bases, with 7 bases between them.

The chain is built from TRBV28 and TRBJ1-2; 10 positions match TRBD1. With V trimmed by 4 bases and J by 7 bases, 6 bases remained unmatched. In germline, CDR1 is MDHEN, CDR2 SYDVKM. CDR3 length: 14 amino acids. The CDR3 nucleotides are TGTGCCAGCAGTTCCGGACAGGGGGGTCCTGGCTACACCTTC. Amino acids: CASSSGQGGPGYTF.

The rearrangement links TRBV7-2 to TRBJ2-7; maybe TRBD2 (5 bases). Germline V lookup: CDR1 SGHTA, CDR2 FQGNSA. V shed 1 base and J shed 6 bases, with 13 bases lying between them. This CDR3 region has 14 residues. The CDR3 coding sequence is TGTGCCAGCAGCTTAGACAGCGGATTTCTCGAGCAGTACTTC. Translated, it gives CASSLDSGFLEQYF.

This clone has just a few counts. The chain uses TRBV6-5 and TRBJ1-1, with a tentative D call TRBD1 (5 bases). The V gene lost 7 bases and the J gene lost 4 bases, with 16 bases spanning the gap. Germline loops: CDR1 MNHEY, CDR2 SVGAGI. This CDR3 comprises 14 residues. The chain's CDR3 is CASTRPGGGTEAFF. The CDR3 nucleotides read TGTGCCAGCACCAGACCAGGCGGGGGCACTGAAGCTTTCTTT.

J is TRBJ2-1 and V is TRBV18, with 8 nucleotides matching TRBD2. Germline trimming cut 5 bases from V and 8 bases from J; bases unmatched to any gene: 8. There are 14 residues in the CDR3. Germline V gene data show CDR1 as KGHSH and CDR2 as LQKENI. CDR3 bases: TGTGCCAGCTCATCGGTAGCGGGGTTGGATGAGCAGTTCTTC. As protein: CASSSVAGLDEQFF.

The CDR3 loop reads CASSLASDRGYEQYF. The CDR3 nucleotides are TGTGCCAGCAGCTTAGCTTCGGACAGGGGGTACGAGCAGTACTTC. The gene calls are TRBV7-2 and TRBJ2-7; 10 bases are a match to TRBD1. CDR1 and CDR2 (germline): SGHTA, FQGNSA. CDR3 length: 15 amino acids. J was trimmed by 4 bases and V by 0 bases; bases with no gene match: 3.

A single count supports this clone. The gene calls are TRBV28 and TRBJ2-7, with TRBD2 identical over 9 bases. The CDR3 spans 14 residues. From germline, CDR1 is MDHEN and CDR2 SYDVKM. Losses at the gene ends were 9 bases for V and 2 bases for J; bases not matched to a gene: 8. In DNA, the CDR3 is TGTGCCAGTTCCCGACTAGCGGCCCCCTACGAGCAGTACTTC. Amino acids: CASSRLAAPYEQYF.